This T cell receptor (beta chain) was obtained from a study of blood T cell repertoires in COVID-19. Study-wide background: Researchers got acute and convalescent COVID-19 samples from the United States, Italy and Spain. T cells, B-cell-depleted T cells, or PBMCs supplied cDNA or gDNA.

V shed 5 bases and J 5 bases; nucleotides not matched to a gene: 9. The CDR3 is made up of 15 amino acids. The germline gives CDR1 ENHRY, CDR2 SYGVKD. Authors' processing steps: Estimates of nucleated cell counts were drawn from the amplification of reference gene primers. Data came from immunoSEQ multiplex PCR; TCRdb stores just in-frame clones and leaves some out. For V, J and clone size, that table is used; D and trimming come from the DNA. The sample lists about 200,000 clones; less than 85% were seen once. The sequence came from a woman in her 70s with acute or convalescent COVID-19. The J gene is TRBJ2-1, the V gene TRBV10-3; 7 bases match TRBD2. The sequencing sample was made of peripheral blood. CDR3 loop: CAISPGTTKNNEQFF. The CDR3 nucleotides read TGTGCCATCAGTCCCGGGACTACCAAGAACAATGAGCAGTTCTTC.